This entry lists 24 T cell receptor beta chains sequenced from one sample in a study of T cells after yellow fever vaccination. Using its own MiXCR run on the 5' RACE reads, TCRdb lists one record per CDR3 protein. Here the sample spans about 330,000 distinct CDR3 sequences, approximately 8% being singletons. The sample in question was PBMCs, obtained about 49 days after the first yellow fever vaccination. Receptor source: a young man who received the YFV17D yellow fever vaccine.

The J gene is TRBJ1-6, the V gene TRBV4-3; D perhaps matches TRBD1 (6 bases). Germline CDR1 reads LGHNA; CDR2 reads YSLEER. Deletions cut 4 bases from V and 7 bases from J, with 14 bases between. The CDR3 length is 15 residues. CDR3 nucleotides: TGCGCCAGCAGCCGAAACAGGGAACGGAATTCACCCCTCCACTTT. Protein: CASSRNRERNSPLHF.

The CDR3, as DNA: TGTGCCAGCCGAAGTAACAGGGGGACGAACACTGAAGCTTTCTTT. Translating gives CASRSNRGTNTEAFF. This chain links TRBV2 with TRBJ1-1; 8 bases match TRBD1. CDR1 and CDR2 (germline): SNHLY, FYNNEI. V trimming: 8 bases; J trimming: 1 base; junction bases outside the gene matches: 9. The CDR3 is made up of 15 amino acids.

This clonotype was recorded a few times. This chain links TRBV6-2 or TRBV6-3 with TRBJ2-5; possibly TRBD1 or TRBD2 for D (5 bases each). CDR3 length: 21 amino acids. From germline, CDR1 is MNHEY and CDR2 SVGEGT. V lost 5 bases and J lost 5, with 36 bases in between. The CDR3 region has the DNA TGTGCCAGCAGTCTACACCTCCCCTTAGCCGGGGACGGCCCCGGACATGAGACCCAGTACTTC. Its translation is CASSLHLPLAGDGPGHETQYF.

The table lists this clonotype with many counts. The V and J genes are TRBV20-1 and TRBJ2-4; no definite D call. CDR1 DFQATT and CDR2 SNEGSKA come from the germline V gene (reference sequence). Trimming shortened V by 0 bases and J by 0 bases, and 9 bases separated the two germline ends. The CDR3 totals 15 residues. The chain's CDR3 is CSAREGSIAKNIQYF. CDR3 nucleotides: TGCAGTGCTAGAGAGGGCTCCATAGCCAAAAACATTCAGTACTTC.

This clonotype was picked up many times. The chain couples TRBV6-2 or TRBV6-3 to TRBJ1-1, with TRBD1 identical over 8 bases. The CDR3 is made up of 15 amino acids. J lost 11 bases, V lost 0 bases, and 11 bases had no gene match. Germline V lookup: CDR1 MNHEY, CDR2 SVGEGT. This CDR3 reads CASSYSWPGGQGAFF. The CDR3 DNA reads as TGTGCCAGCAGTTACTCGTGGCCAGGGGGCCAAGGGGCTTTCTTT.

The gene calls are TRBV12-3 or TRBV12-4 and TRBJ2-1; D gene ambiguous. Trimming took off 6 bases at V and 2 bases at J, with 5 bases between the two ends. CDR3 length: 12 residues. The CDR3 protein is CASRPPYNEQFF. The CDR3 coding sequence is TGTGCCAGCAGGCCCCCCTACAATGAGCAGTTCTTC.

This rearrangement joins TRBV19 to TRBJ1-6; D gene uncertain. The V gene's germline CDR1 is LNHDA and CDR2 SQIVND (reference sequence). This CDR3 has 18 amino acids. Deletions cut 5 bases from V and 4 bases from J, with 21 bases between. DNA of the CDR3: TGTGCCAGTAGTGGCCCCTCTTGGGAAGGGCTTTATAATTCACCCCTCCACTTT. Translating gives CASSGPSWEGLYNSPLHF.

The gene calls are TRBV20-1 and TRBJ2-7; 11 bases are a match to TRBD1. V dropped 3 bases and J dropped 6; count of bases not matched to a gene: 10. The CDR3 consists of 15 residues. Germline CDR1 and CDR2: DFQATT and SNEGSKA (reference sequence). The CDR3 sequence: CSASVFGTGGGEQYF. DNA of the CDR3: TGCAGTGCTAGTGTGTTCGGGACAGGGGGTGGCGAGCAGTACTTC.

This clonotype has at least ten counts. This chain connects TRBV12-3 or TRBV12-4 to TRBJ1-2, with D uncertain. The CDR3 is 10 amino acids. Trimming left V 6 bases short and J 2 bases short, with 1 base between. CDR3 loop: CASRNYGYTF. CDR3 in DNA: TGTGCCAGCAGAAACTATGGCTACACCTTC.

The V and J genes are TRBV20-1 and TRBJ2-7; 7 bases line up with TRBD1. CDR1 DFQATT and CDR2 SNEGSKA come from the germline V gene (reference sequence). V gave up 3 bases and J gave up 4 bases; unmatched junction bases: 9. The CDR3 sequence is 14 residues long. CDR3: CSASPPGQIYEQYV. As DNA, the CDR3 is TGCAGTGCTAGTCCTCCGGGACAGATTTACGAGCAGTACGTC.

This clonotype turned up a few times. DNA of the CDR3: TGTGCCAGCAGCGATGACAGGTCCGAGCAGTACTTC. Protein product: CASSDDRSEQYF. The chain joins TRBV7-2 to TRBJ2-7; weak D call: TRBD1 (6 bases). V lost 5 bases and J 6 bases, leaving 11 bases between the germline ends. Germline assignment: CDR1 SGHTA and CDR2 FQGNSA. The CDR3 runs 12 residues.

This clonotype was seen a few times. The gene calls are TRBV24-1 and TRBJ2-3; the D is unclear. CDR3 length equals 15 residues. The V gene's germline CDR1 is KGHDR and CDR2 SFDVKD. V was clipped by 3 bases and J by 1 base, with 10 bases between them. The CDR3 sequence: CATSDAKAGTDTQYF. The CDR3 DNA reads as TGTGCCACCAGTGATGCCAAGGCTGGCACAGATACGCAGTATTTT.

In its sample, this clonotype was seen a few times. The gene calls are TRBV6-2 or TRBV6-3 and TRBJ2-7, with D unclear. V lost 0 bases to trimming and J lost 0 bases, with 6 bases between them. The V gene's germline CDR1 is MNHEY and CDR2 SVGEGT. The CDR3 has 14 residues. In DNA form, the CDR3 reads TGTGCCAGCAGTTACTCGGGCACCTCCTACGAGCAGTACTTC. It is translated as CASSYSGTSYEQYF.

This chain joins TRBV7-2 and TRBJ1-6; perhaps TRBD1 as D (6 bases). V was trimmed by 4 bases and J by 7 bases, leaving 14 bases between them. The germline V gene encodes CDR1 SGHTA and CDR2 FQGNSA. The CDR3 contains 15 residues. CDR3 region: CASSYDTGWNSPLHF. The DNA of the CDR3 is TGTGCCAGCAGCTACGATACAGGGTGGAATTCACCCCTCCACTTT.

This clonotype was seen a few times. The genes are TRBV5-1 and TRBJ2-7; D might be TRBD1 or TRBD2, each matching 5 bases. The germline V gene encodes CDR1 SGHRS and CDR2 YFSETQ. CDR3 size: 12 residues. The V gene lost 4 bases and the J gene lost 11 bases, with 16 bases spanning the gap. The CDR3 reads CASSDSLRAEYF. The DNA of the CDR3 is TGCGCCAGCAGCGACAGCTTACGAGCGGAGTACTTC.

In its sample, this clonotype was seen many times. The genes are TRBV29-1 and TRBJ1-1; D remains unclear. The germline gives CDR1 SQVTM, CDR2 ANQGSEA. V dropped 4 bases and J dropped 8 bases, with 11 bases sitting between them. The CDR3 sequence is 11 residues long. CDR3 DNA sequence: TGCAGCGTTGGGCAGGAACTAGAAGCTTTCTTT. It yields the protein CSVGQELEAFF. The full variable domain, with the rest looked up from reference TRBV29-1 and TRBJ1-1, is SAVISQKPSRDICQRGTSLTIQCQVDSQVTMMFWYRQQPGQSLTLIATANQGSEATYESGFVIDKFPISRPNLTFSTLTVSNMSPEDSSIYLCSVGQELEAFFGQGTRLTVV.

V is TRBV12-3 or TRBV12-4 and J is TRBJ1-4; 7 bases line up with TRBD1. The CDR3 length is 14 residues. The junction had 9 bases not matched to a gene; V was cut back by 7 bases and J by 7 bases. CDR3 protein: CASTLTGMGEKLFF. The CDR3, as DNA: TGTGCCAGCACCTTGACAGGGATGGGTGAAAAACTGTTTTTT.

The J gene is TRBJ2-5, the V gene TRBV5-5; TRBD2 matches 11 bases. CDR1 and CDR2 (germline): SGHKS, YYEKEE (reference sequence). The trim removed 4 bases at V and 1 base at J, leaving 6 bases unmatched. The CDR3 totals 16 residues. CDR3 coding DNA: TGTGCCAGCAGCGTTGGACTAGCGGGTTTCCAAGAGACCCAGTACTTC. It is translated as CASSVGLAGFQETQYF.

This clonotype was observed a few times. V usage is TRBV12-3 or TRBV12-4 and J usage is TRBJ2-4; D may be TRBD2 (5 bases). The CDR3 is 15 residues long. V shed 6 bases and J shed 1 base, with 13 bases lying between them. The chain's CDR3 is CASSPDREAKNIQYF. The CDR3 coding sequence is TGTGCCAGCAGCCCGGATAGGGAGGCCAAAAACATTCAGTACTTC.

This clonotype was detected only a few times. The chain links TRBV7-6 to TRBJ2-5, with 10 bases that match TRBD2. The CDR3 length is 14 residues. The V gene end was trimmed by 5 bases and the J gene end by 7 bases; junction bases not matched to a gene: 7. Germline V gene data show CDR1 as SGHVS and CDR2 as FNYEAQ. The CDR3, as DNA: TGTGCCAGCAGCATGGGACTAGCGTCGGGGACCCAGTACTTC. This gives the protein CASSMGLASGTQYF.

This chain joins TRBV7-3 and TRBJ2-1, with TRBD2 identical over 15 bases. Germline CDR1 reads SGHTA; CDR2 reads FQGTGA. The CDR3 sequence is 21 residues long. Trimming took 0 bases from V and 6 from J; bases not matched to a gene: 15. The CDR3: CASSLTPGLAGGPAVSNEQFF. For the CDR3, the DNA is TGTGCCAGCAGCTTAACCCCCGGACTAGCGGGGGGGCCCGCGGTAAGCAATGAGCAGTTCTTC.

V is TRBV20-1 and J is TRBJ2-1, with 8 bases lining up with TRBD2. The CDR3 is made up of 15 amino acids. In germline, CDR1 is DFQATT, CDR2 SNEGSKA (reference sequence). V shed 0 bases, J shed 4 bases, and the junction held 5 bases outside the gene matches. Written as DNA, the CDR3 is TGCAGTGCTAGAGATCGGGCGGGGGGATACAATGAGCAGTTCTTC. Its translation is CSARDRAGGYNEQFF.

The rearrangement joins TRBV29-1 to TRBJ2-7; 10 nucleotides match TRBD1. Germline V gene sequence: CDR1 SQVTM, CDR2 ANQGSEA. This CDR3 contains 13 residues. Trimming cost V 4 bases and J 5 bases; bases outside gene matches: 5. CDR3 region: CSVVGDRGDEQYF. The CDR3 bases are TGCAGCGTTGTTGGGGACAGGGGCGACGAGCAGTACTTC.

This clonotype was seen only a few times. The chain links TRBV20-1 to TRBJ2-5; D perhaps matches TRBD2 (5 bases). CDR3 size: 11 residues. CDR1 and CDR2 (germline): DFQATT, SNEGSKA (reference sequence). V was cut by 5 bases and J by 5 bases, with 9 bases left in between. CDR3 DNA: TGCAGTGCTTTCCGAGGGGAGACCCAGTACTTC. As protein: CSAFRGETQYF.